Following are 8 T cell receptor beta chains from one sample sequenced in a study of neurological immune-mediated disorders. From the 5' RACE reads, TCRdb called clonotypes with MiXCR, one entry per CDR3 protein. Of under 60,000 distinct CDR3 sequences detected, 10% appear once; the ten largest clones hold 21%. The sequencing sample was made of PBMCs. Source of these receptors: a woman aged 40 to 50 with HTLV-1-associated myelopathy (HAM/TSP).

This clonotype has at least ten counts. V and J are TRBV15 and TRBJ2-1, with 8 bases lining up with TRBD2. With 1 base clipped from V and 2 bases from J, the junction kept 4 bases outside the gene matches. The CDR3 spans 16 residues. Germline values: CDR1 LNHNV, CDR2 YYDKDF (reference sequence). The CDR3 here is CATSRAGGATYNEQFF. For the CDR3, the DNA is TGTGCCACCAGCAGAGCGGGGGGGGCCACCTACAATGAGCAGTTCTTC.

This clonotype was found many times. The chain links TRBV6-2 or TRBV6-3 to TRBJ2-6, with D perhaps matching TRBD1 or TRBD2 (5 bases each). There are 16 residues in the CDR3. Per the germline V gene, CDR1 is MNHEY and CDR2 is SVGEGT. V was trimmed by 2 bases and J by 0 bases, leaving 8 bases between them. CDR3 sequence reads: CASSYGGSSGANVLTF. DNA of the CDR3: TGTGCCAGCAGTTACGGGGGATCCTCTGGGGCCAACGTCCTGACTTTC.

This clonotype was recorded many times. The chain combines TRBV29-1 with TRBJ1-1; TRBD1 agrees at 7 bases. V lost 5 bases and J lost 4; bases outside the gene matches: 10. The germline CDR1 and CDR2 sequences are SQVTM and ANQGSEA. This CDR3 has 14 residues. CDR3 sequence: CSVITGAMGTEAFF. The DNA for the CDR3 is TGCAGCGTTATCACAGGGGCCATGGGCACTGAAGCTTTCTTT.

This rearrangement joins TRBV10-2 to TRBJ1-1, with D possibly being TRBD1 (6 bases). The V and J ends lost 1 base and 0 bases respectively, with 9 bases between them. Germline CDR1 is WSHSY and CDR2 is SAAADI. This CDR3 region has 15 residues. The CDR3 sequence is CASSEWQGMNTEAFF. The CDR3 nucleotides read TGCGCCAGCAGTGAGTGGCAGGGGATGAACACTGAAGCTTTCTTT.

This clonotype was recorded at least ten times. V is TRBV5-1 and J is TRBJ2-5, with 8 bases aligning to TRBD2. V dropped 0 bases and J dropped 4; count of bases not matched to a gene: 8. CDR1 and CDR2 from the germline V gene are SGHRS and YFSETQ. This CDR3 region has 16 residues. CDR3 residues: CASSLAGGLELETQYF. CDR3 coding DNA: TGCGCCAGCAGCTTGGCCGGGGGACTAGAGTTAGAGACCCAGTACTTC. Complete variable domain (other parts from reference TRBV5-1 and TRBJ2-5): KAGVTQTPRYLIKTRGQQVTLSCSPISGHRSVSWYQQTPGQGLQFLFEYFSETQRNKGNFPGRFSGRQFSNSRSEMNVSTLELGDSALYLCASSLAGGLELETQYFGPGTRLLVL.

This clonotype has at least ten counts. The chain recombines TRBV7-2 with TRBJ1-2; 10 bases are shared with TRBD1. After removal of 5 bases from V and 6 bases from J, the junction contained 9 bases not matched to a gene. The CDR3 runs 15 residues. Germline V gives CDR1 SGHTA, CDR2 FQGNSA. CDR3 loop: CASSPQRQGADGYTF. The CDR3 region has the DNA TGTGCCAGCAGCCCCCAGAGACAGGGGGCTGATGGCTACACCTTC.

There are many counts of this clonotype. The gene calls are TRBV4-1 and TRBJ1-6; D is uncertain. This CDR3 comprises 15 residues. With 4 bases removed from V and 10 bases from J, the gap between germline ends came to 17 bases. Germline assignment: CDR1 MGHRA and CDR2 YSYEKL. In DNA, the CDR3 is TGCGCCAGCAGCCCAGGCTGGGCCCTTGGGTCACCCCTCCACTTT. Protein product: CASSPGWALGSPLHF.

This clonotype occurred many times. The chain uses TRBV4-1 and TRBJ2-3; 8 nucleotides agree with TRBD1. The trim removed 4 bases at V and 2 bases at J, leaving 14 bases unmatched. Germline loops: CDR1 MGHRA, CDR2 YSYEKL. This CDR3 spans 18 amino acids. This chain's CDR3 is CASSRDRGSHHPTDTQYF. For the CDR3, the DNA is TGCGCCAGCAGCCGAGACAGGGGTTCACATCACCCCACAGATACGCAGTATTTT.